The 12 T cell receptor beta chains reported below all come from one sample, sequenced in a study of human T cells and chemical hapten exposure. TCRdb re-derived calls from the RACE reads in MiXCR, one entry per CDR3 protein. Of more than 70,000 distinct CDR3 sequences detected, over 9.5% appear once; the ten largest clones hold roughly 3.6%. Time point reported: patch test 1, 2 weeks after DPC sensitization. Specified treatment: therapeutic diphenylcyclopropenone sensitization with weekly scalp DPC. This specimen was whole blood, taken in connection with sensitization to the hapten diphenylcyclopropenone (DPC). These receptors all stem from a woman aged 55-70 years with alopecia areata. Some clones in this sample may be carry-over from other donors' samples.

This clonotype was observed many times. The chain recombines TRBV30 with TRBJ1-1; D is unclear. Looked up from germline, CDR1 is GTSNPN and CDR2 is SVGIG (reference sequence). V dropped 1 base and J dropped 1 base, with 7 bases sitting between them. The CDR3 sequence is 13 residues long. The CDR3 sequence is CAWSGQTNTEAFF. DNA for the CDR3: TGTGCCTGGAGTGGCCAGACGAACACTGAAGCTTTCTTT.

This clonotype was picked up many times. The chain links TRBV20-1 to TRBJ2-3; TRBD2 matches at 12 bases. The V and J ends lost 4 bases and 2 bases, in that order; junction bases with no gene match: 4. CDR1 DFQATT and CDR2 SNEGSKA come from the germline V gene (reference sequence). CDR3 length equals 15 residues. The CDR3 sequence: CSATPSGGDTDTQYF. The CDR3 nucleotides are TGCAGTGCTACCCCTAGCGGGGGGGACACAGATACGCAGTATTTT.

This clonotype was seen ten or more times. The genes are TRBV7-2 and TRBJ1-2, with D possibly matching TRBD1 (5 bases). V shed 5 bases and J shed 7 bases, with 14 bases lying between them. Germline CDR1 is SGHTA and CDR2 is FQGNSA. The CDR3 has 13 amino acids. CDR3 coding DNA: TGTGCCAGCAGCCTAGGACACTACGCTGGCTACACCTTC. This gives the protein CASSLGHYAGYTF.

This clonotype has a handful of counts. This rearrangement joins TRBV27 to TRBJ1-4; D remains unclear. Trimming removed 3 bases at V and 3 bases at J, with 11 bases between. The CDR3 runs 15 residues. Germline V lookup: CDR1 MNHEY, CDR2 SMNVEV (reference sequence). CDR3 sequence: CASSFLGSPNEKLFF. The DNA of the CDR3 is TGTGCCAGCAGTTTTCTTGGCAGCCCTAATGAAAAACTGTTTTTT.

In its sample, this clonotype was seen many times. J is TRBJ1-5 and V is TRBV20-1, with 8 bases fitting TRBD1. The CDR3 has 17 residues. Germline V gives CDR1 DFQATT, CDR2 SNEGSKA (reference sequence). J lost 4 bases, V lost 0 bases, and 11 bases had no gene match. CDR3 DNA: TGCAGTGCTAGAGATATTCCAACAGGGGGAATTAATCAGCCCCAGCATTTT. Translation: CSARDIPTGGINQPQHF.

This clonotype was found a few times. The chain carries TRBV7-2 and TRBJ1-2; unclear D gene. Germline lookup yields CDR1 SGHTA and CDR2 FQGNSA. Trimming cost V 1 base and J 10 bases, with 19 bases left between them. The CDR3 totals 15 residues. The CDR3 reads CASSLVRWAAVVYTF. The CDR3 nucleotides are TGTGCCAGCAGCTTAGTGCGCTGGGCAGCGGTTGTCTACACCTTC.

This clonotype was counted between two and nine times. This chain links TRBV10-3 with TRBJ1-3; weak D call: TRBD1 (5 bases). Germline CDR1 ENHRY, CDR2 SYGVKD. This CDR3 has 15 amino acids. V was pared by 8 bases and J by 0 bases, with 14 bases between. The CDR3 here is CAILQQEISGNTIYF. The CDR3 coding sequence is TGTGCCATCCTCCAACAGGAGATCTCTGGAAACACCATATATTTT.

The CDR3 DNA is TGTGCCAGCAGAATACAGGGGGCGTCCTCCTATGGCTACACCTTC. Amino acid sequence: CASRIQGASSYGYTF. The chain couples TRBV2 to TRBJ1-2, with TRBD1 identical over 9 bases. The CDR3 runs to 15 residues. Germline V CDR1 and CDR2: SNHLY, FYNNEI. V was pared by 6 bases and J by 4 bases, with 9 bases of the junction left unmatched.

The chain has TRBV11-2 and TRBJ1-3, with D hard to call. Looked up from germline, CDR1 is SGHAT and CDR2 is FQNNGV. This CDR3 spans 14 amino acids. Between the trimmed V and J ends, which lost 1 base and 2 bases, there was a span of 6 bases. The CDR3 loop is CASSLGQTGNTIYF. CDR3 DNA: TGTGCCAGCAGCTTAGGACAAACTGGAAACACCATATATTTT. Full variable domain (outside the CDR3, taken from reference TRBV11-2 and TRBJ1-3): EAGVAQSPRYKIIEKRQSVAFWCNPISGHATLYWYQQILGQGPKLLIQFQNNGVVDDSQLPKDRFSAERLKGVDSTLKIQPAKLEDSAVYLCASSLGQTGNTIYFGEGSWLTVV.

This clonotype was observed at least ten times. The chain joins TRBV9 to TRBJ2-5, with D tentatively TRBD2 (6 bases). Deletions cut 0 bases from V and 5 bases from J, with 11 bases between. Germline values: CDR1 SGDLS, CDR2 YYNGEE. The CDR3 loop spans 14 amino acids. The CDR3 loop reads CASSVGVAGETQYF. CDR3 sequence (DNA): TGTGCCAGCAGCGTAGGTGTGGCGGGGGAGACCCAGTACTTC.

The V gene is TRBV30, the J gene TRBJ1-2; 8 bases fit TRBD1. V gave up 0 bases and J gave up 4 bases; unmatched junction bases: 4. Germline V gene sequence: CDR1 GTSNPN, CDR2 SVGIG (reference sequence). The CDR3 consists of 14 residues. The CDR3 region is CAWSVQGVGYGYTF. The CDR3 nucleotides read TGTGCCTGGAGTGTACAGGGGGTCGGCTATGGCTACACCTTC.

This clonotype was seen ten or more times. The V gene is TRBV6-5, the J gene TRBJ1-1, with a possible D match to TRBD1 (5 bases). The CDR3 runs to 14 residues. The germline V and J ends were trimmed by 2 bases and 5 bases, with 12 bases remaining between them. Germline CDR1 reads MNHEY; CDR2 reads SVGAGI. DNA for the CDR3: TGTGCCAGCAGTTACAGGGGCTCGCGGACTGAAGCTTTCTTT. Translated, it gives CASSYRGSRTEAFF.